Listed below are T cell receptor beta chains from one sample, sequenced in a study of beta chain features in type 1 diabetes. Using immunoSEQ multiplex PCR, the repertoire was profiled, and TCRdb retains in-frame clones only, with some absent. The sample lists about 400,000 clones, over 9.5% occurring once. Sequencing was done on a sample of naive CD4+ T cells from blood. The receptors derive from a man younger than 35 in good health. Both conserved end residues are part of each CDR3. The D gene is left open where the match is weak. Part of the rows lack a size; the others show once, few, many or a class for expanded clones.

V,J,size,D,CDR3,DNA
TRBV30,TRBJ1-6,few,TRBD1,CAWSVGTVPLHF,TGTGCCTGGAGTGTAGGGACAGTACCCCTCCACTTT
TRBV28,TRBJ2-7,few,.,CASSSGAGYSYEQYF,TGTGCCAGCAGTTCAGGGGCCGGGTACTCCTACGAGCAGTACTTC
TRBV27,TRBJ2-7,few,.,CASSSRPQGGSYEQYF,TGTGCCAGCAGTTCCCGCCCGCAGGGAGGTTCATACGAGCAGTACTTC
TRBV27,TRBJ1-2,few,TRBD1,CASRAGGDGYTF,TGTGCCAGCAGGGCAGGGGGCGATGGCTACACCTTC
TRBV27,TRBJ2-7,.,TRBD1,CASSWGTGSYEQYF,TGTGCCAGCAGTTGGGGGACAGGCTCCTACGAGCAGTACTTC
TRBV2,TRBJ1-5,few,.,CASSEVRASNQPQHF,TGTGCCAGCAGTGAAGTTCGAGCCAGCAATCAGCCCCAGCATTTT
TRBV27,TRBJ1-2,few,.,CASSFNVVERGYTF,TGTGCCAGCAGTTTTAACGTCGTGGAGCGGGGCTACACCTTC
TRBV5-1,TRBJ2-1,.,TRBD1,CASSSGQGPNEQFF,TGCGCCAGCAGCTCGGGACAGGGGCCCAATGAGCAGTTCTTC
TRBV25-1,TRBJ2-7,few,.,CASSDNSYEQYF,TGTGCCAGCAGTGACAACTCCTACGAGCAGTACTTC
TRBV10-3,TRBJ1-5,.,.,CAISESRGRINQPQHF,TGTGCCATCAGTGAGTCGCGGGGACGGATCAATCAGCCCCAGCATTTT
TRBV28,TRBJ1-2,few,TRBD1,CASSQAGGAQIYGYTF,TGTGCCAGCAGTCAGGCAGGGGGCGCACAGATTTATGGCTACACCTTC
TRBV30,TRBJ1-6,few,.,CAWSTPSPLHF,TGTGCCTGGAGTACACCGTCACCCCTCCACTTT
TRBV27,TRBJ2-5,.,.,CASRQGEETQYF,TGTGCCAGCAGACAGGGTGAAGAGACCCAGTACTTC
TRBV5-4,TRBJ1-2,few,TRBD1,CASSLAGGDGYTF,TGTGCCAGCAGCTTGGCAGGGGGCGATGGCTACACCTTC
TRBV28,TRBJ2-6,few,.,CASRKTGHSGANVLTF,TGTGCCAGCAGAAAGACAGGACACTCTGGGGCCAACGTCCTGACTTTC
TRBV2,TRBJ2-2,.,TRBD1,CASSPRTGVTGELFF,TGTGCCAGCAGCCCACGGACAGGGGTGACCGGGGAGCTGTTTTTT
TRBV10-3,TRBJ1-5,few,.,CAISSTGGQPQHF,TGTGCCATCAGTTCGACAGGTGGTCAGCCCCAGCATTTT
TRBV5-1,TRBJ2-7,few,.,CASRQGYEQYF,TGCGCCAGCAGGCAGGGCTACGAGCAGTACTTC
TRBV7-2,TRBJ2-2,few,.,CASSLSHGELFF,TGTGCCAGCAGCTTATCCCACGGGGAGCTGTTTTTT
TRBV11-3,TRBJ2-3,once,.,CASSLSASVTTTQYF,TGTGCCAGCAGCTTATCCGCCTCCGTAACTACTACGCAGTATTTT
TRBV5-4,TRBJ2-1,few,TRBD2,CASSFGLAGWDEQFF,TGTGCCAGCAGCTTCGGACTAGCGGGATGGGATGAGCAGTTCTTC
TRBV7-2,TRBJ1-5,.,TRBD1,CASSLRDRNQPQHF,TGTGCCAGCAGCTTACGGGACAGGAATCAGCCCCAGCATTTT
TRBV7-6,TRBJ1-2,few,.,CASSRAPTGFGYTF,TGTGCCAGCAGCCGGGCCCCGACAGGCTTTGGCTACACCTTC
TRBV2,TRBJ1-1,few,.,CASILQGITEAFF,TGTGCCAGTATCTTACAGGGTATCACTGAAGCTTTCTTT
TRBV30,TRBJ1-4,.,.,CAWGSDRLNEKLFF,TGTGCCTGGGGGTCTGACAGGTTGAATGAAAAACTGTTTTTT
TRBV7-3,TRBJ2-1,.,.,CASSAQGNEQFF,TGTGCCAGCAGTGCACAGGGCAATGAGCAGTTCTTC
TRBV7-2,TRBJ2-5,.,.,CASSQTREETQYF,TGTGCCAGCAGCCAGACTAGGGAAGAGACCCAGTACTTC
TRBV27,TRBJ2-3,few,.,CASSYGTGGTDTQYF,TGTGCCAGCAGTTACGGGACGGGAGGCACAGATACGCAGTATTTT
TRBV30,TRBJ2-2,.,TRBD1,CAWNKLGQGANTGELFF,TGTGCCTGGAATAAACTGGGGCAGGGGGCGAACACCGGGGAGCTGTTTTTT
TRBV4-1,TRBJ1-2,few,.,CASRRPGQRANYGYTF,TGCGCCAGCAGGAGACCGGGACAAAGAGCTAACTATGGCTACACCTTC
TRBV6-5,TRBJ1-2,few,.,CASSYRDYGYTF,TGTGCCAGCAGTTACCGGGACTATGGCTACACCTTC
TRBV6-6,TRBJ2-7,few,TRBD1,CASSDRGIYEQYF,TGTGCCAGCAGTGACAGGGGGATCTACGAGCAGTACTTC
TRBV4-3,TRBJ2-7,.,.,CASSPPGYYGSYEQYF,TGCGCCAGCAGCCCCCCCGGGTACTATGGCTCCTACGAGCAGTACTTC
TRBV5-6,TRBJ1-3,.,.,CASSYTGPGNTIYF,TGTGCCAGCAGCTATACAGGGCCTGGAAACACCATATATTTT
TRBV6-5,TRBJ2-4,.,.,CASRSPQGGNIQYF,TGTGCCAGCAGAAGTCCACAGGGTGGAAACATTCAGTACTTC
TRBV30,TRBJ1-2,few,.,CAWNSGSYGYTF,TGTGCCTGGAACTCAGGCAGCTATGGCTACACCTTC
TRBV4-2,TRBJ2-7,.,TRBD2,CASSGAGSYEQYF,TGTGCCAGCAGCGGAGCGGGGTCGTACGAGCAGTACTTC
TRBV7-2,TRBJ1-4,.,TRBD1,CASSLSGTGNEKLFF,TGTGCCAGCAGCTTATCTGGGACAGGGAATGAAAAACTGTTTTTT
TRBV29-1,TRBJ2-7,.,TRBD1,CSGTGTGGSYEQYF,TGCAGCGGTACCGGGACAGGGGGTTCCTACGAGCAGTACTTC
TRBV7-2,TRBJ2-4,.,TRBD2,CASSFGGGLDIQYF,TGTGCCAGCAGCTTCGGGGGGGGCCTCGACATTCAGTACTTC
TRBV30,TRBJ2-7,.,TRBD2,CAWRERGQRLLLRRHEQYF,TGTGCCTGGAGGGAGCGGGGCCAAAGACTTCTGTTAAGGAGACACGAGCAGTACTTC
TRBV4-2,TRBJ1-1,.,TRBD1,CASSQLTGKRFAAFF,TGTGCCAGCAGCCAACTGACAGGGAAGCGGTTTGCAGCTTTCTTT
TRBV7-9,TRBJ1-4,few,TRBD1,CASSPGDRDHEKLFF,TGTGCCAGCAGCCCCGGGGACAGGGATCATGAAAAACTGTTTTTT
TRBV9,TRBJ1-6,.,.,CASSVGNLGGSPLHF,TGTGCCAGCAGCGTAGGGAATTTGGGGGGATCACCCCTCCACTTT
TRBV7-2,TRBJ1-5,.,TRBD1,CASGGQGNQPQHF,TGTGCCAGCGGGGGACAGGGCAATCAGCCCCAGCATTTT
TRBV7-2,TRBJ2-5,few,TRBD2,CASSFSGTSGQETQYF,TGTGCCAGCAGCTTCTCCGGGACTAGCGGCCAAGAGACCCAGTACTTC
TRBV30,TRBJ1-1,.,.,CAWSGGGTEAFF,TGTGCCTGGAGTGGCGGAGGCACTGAAGCTTTCTTT
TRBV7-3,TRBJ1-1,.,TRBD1,CASSLFGSGGMTEAFF,TGTGCCAGCAGCTTATTCGGCTCAGGGGGTATGACTGAAGCTTTCTTT
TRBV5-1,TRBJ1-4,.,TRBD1,CASSAWDRGKEKLFF,TGCGCCAGCAGCGCGTGGGACAGGGGAAAAGAAAAACTGTTTTTT
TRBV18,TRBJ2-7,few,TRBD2,CASSPMASGGADEQYF,TGTGCCAGCTCACCAATGGCTAGCGGGGGGGCGGACGAGCAGTACTTC
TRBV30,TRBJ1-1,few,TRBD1,CAWSVGQGSTEAFF,TGTGCCTGGAGTGTCGGACAGGGCAGCACTGAAGCTTTCTTT
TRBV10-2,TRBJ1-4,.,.,CASSEEGRRGKLFF,TGCGCCAGCAGTGAGGAAGGCCGCCGCGGGAAACTGTTTTTT